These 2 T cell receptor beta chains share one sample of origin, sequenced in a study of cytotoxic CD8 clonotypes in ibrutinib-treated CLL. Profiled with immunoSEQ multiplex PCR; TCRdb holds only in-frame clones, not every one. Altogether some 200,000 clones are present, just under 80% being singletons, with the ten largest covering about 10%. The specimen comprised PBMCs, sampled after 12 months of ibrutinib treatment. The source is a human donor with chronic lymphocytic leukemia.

DNA for the CDR3: TGTGCCAGCAGTTCGCCGGGACAAACCTACGAGCAGTACTTC. It yields the protein CASSSPGQTYEQYF. V gene TRBV6-1 combines with J gene TRBJ2-7, with a possible D match to TRBD1 (6 bases). With 5 bases removed from V and 2 bases from J, the gap between germline ends came to 13 bases. The germline CDR1 and CDR2 sequences are MNHNS and SASEGT. The CDR3 sequence is 14 residues long.

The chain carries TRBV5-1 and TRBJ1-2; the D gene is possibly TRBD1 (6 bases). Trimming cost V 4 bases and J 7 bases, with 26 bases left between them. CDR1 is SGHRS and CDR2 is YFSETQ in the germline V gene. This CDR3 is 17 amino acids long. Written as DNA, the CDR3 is TGCGCCAGCAGCCCGGGGGAGACAGGCTACGGCTTTGGTGGCTACACCTTC. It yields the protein CASSPGETGYGFGGYTF. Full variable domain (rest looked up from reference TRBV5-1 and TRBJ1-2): KAGVTQTPRYLIKTRGQQVTLSCSPISGHRSVSWYQQTPGQGLQFLFEYFSETQRNKGNFPGRFSGRQFSNSRSEMNVSTLELGDSALYLCASSPGETGYGFGGYTFGSGTRLTVV.